Each of the 8 T cell receptor beta chains below was sequenced from the same sample in a study of blood T cell repertoires in COVID-19. Profiled with immunoSEQ multiplex PCR; TCRdb holds only in-frame clones, not every one. The sample contains around 43,000 clones, more than 65% of which appear only once. The specimen sequenced was peripheral blood. Source of these receptors: a human donor in a cohort sampled during active COVID-19.

This sequence joins TRBV4-1 and TRBJ1-2; tentative D call: TRBD1 (6 bases). The CDR3 length is 16 residues. CDR1 and CDR2 from the germline V gene are MGHRA and YSYEKL. Trimming took off 1 base at V and 3 bases at J, with 15 bases between the two ends. The CDR3 region is CASSQGDIRGDYGYTF. The CDR3 DNA follows: TGCGCCAGCAGCCAAGGGGACATCCGAGGGGACTATGGCTACACCTTC.

The chain employs TRBV2 and TRBJ1-2, with a tentative D call TRBD1 (5 bases). Trimming left V 7 bases short and J 8 bases short, with 14 bases between. The CDR3 loop spans 12 amino acids. CDR1 is SNHLY and CDR2 is FYNNEI in the germline V gene. CDR3 residues: CASTPPDSGYTF. The CDR3 DNA follows: TGTGCCAGCACGCCTCCAGACAGCGGCTACACCTTC.

V usage is TRBV7-2 and J usage is TRBJ2-1; 10 nucleotides align to TRBD2. CDR3 length: 15 amino acids. CDR1 is SGHTA and CDR2 is FQGNSA in the germline V gene. With V trimmed by 1 base and J by 9 bases, 6 bases remained unmatched. CDR3 protein: CASSLVGTSEAEQFF. CDR3 DNA: TGTGCCAGCAGCTTAGTAGGGACTAGCGAGGCTGAGCAGTTCTTC. Based on the CDR3 plus reference TRBV7-2 and TRBJ2-1, the full variable domain is GAGVSQSPSNKVTEKGKDVELRCDPISGHTALYWYRQSLGQGLEFLIYFQGNSAPDKSGLPSDRFSAERTGGSVSTLTIQRTQQEDSAVYLCASSLVGTSEAEQFFGPGTRLTVL.

The V and J genes are TRBV12-3 or TRBV12-4 and TRBJ2-1; 9 positions match TRBD1. This CDR3 comprises 13 residues. V was clipped by 6 bases and J by 8 bases; unmatched bases: 5. CDR3 region: CASSWTGVDEQFF. As DNA, the CDR3 is TGTGCCAGCAGCTGGACAGGGGTTGATGAGCAGTTCTTC.

The V and J genes are TRBV18 and TRBJ2-1; possible D gene TRBD1, 5 bases. Germline values: CDR1 KGHSH, CDR2 LQKENI. V was pared by 0 bases and J by 8 bases, with 11 bases between. This CDR3 region has 14 residues. In DNA form, the CDR3 reads TGTGCCAGCTCACCACCGATGTGGGGCGATGAGCAGTTCTTC. Protein product: CASSPPMWGDEQFF. Using reference TRBV18 and TRBJ2-1 for the parts outside the CDR3, the full variable domain is NAGVMQNPRHLVRRRGQEARLRCSPMKGHSHVYWYRQLPEEGLKFMVYLQKENIIDESGMPKERFSAEFPKEGPSILRIQQVVRGDSAAYFCASSPPMWGDEQFFGPGTRLTVL.

This clone occurred a few times. V is TRBV11-3 and J is TRBJ2-1, with 12 positions matching TRBD2. V lost 4 bases to trimming and J lost 3 bases; unmatched junction nucleotides: 7. Germline CDR1 SGHNT, CDR2 YENEEA. The CDR3 extends over 17 amino acids. In DNA, the CDR3 is TGTGCCAGCAGCTCATCGACTAGCGGGAGATTCTACAATGAGCAGTTCTTC. Translating it yields CASSSSTSGRFYNEQFF.

The chain links TRBV7-2 to TRBJ2-1, with TRBD2 identical over 11 bases. Looked up from germline, CDR1 is SGHTA and CDR2 is FQGNSA. The V gene end was trimmed by 1 base and the J gene end by 6 bases; junction bases not matched to a gene: 5. CDR3 length: 16 residues. The CDR3 sequence is CASSLGLAGGANEQFF. The CDR3 coding sequence is TGTGCCAGCAGCTTAGGTCTAGCGGGGGGTGCCAATGAGCAGTTCTTC.

As DNA, the CDR3 is TGTGCCAGCAGTTCCCCATTTAGCGGAGGGGAGCAGTACTTC. This codes for CASSSPFSGGEQYF. This chain links TRBV6-5 with TRBJ2-7; possible D gene TRBD2, 6 bases. Germline V CDR1 and CDR2: MNHEY, SVGAGI. With 4 bases removed from V and 7 bases from J, the gap between germline ends came to 17 bases. The CDR3 totals 14 residues.